The 12 T cell receptor beta chains in this list originate from one sample, sequenced in a study of cytomegalovirus exposure and HLA in healthy donors. The table came from immunoSEQ multiplex PCR; TCRdb's copy has only in-frame clones and leaves some out. This table holds about 250,000 clones, more than 85% found once. Specimen: PBMCs. All receptors derive from a man aged 18 to 30 in good health and CMV-seropositive.

The rearrangement uses TRBV6-5 and TRBJ1-2; perhaps TRBD1 as D (5 bases). Germline CDR1 MNHEY, CDR2 SVGAGI. The CDR3 runs 16 residues. V was clipped by 2 bases and J by 8 bases, with 21 bases between them. The CDR3: CASSYDSSEGRGGYTF. For the CDR3, the DNA is TGTGCCAGCAGTTACGATTCATCAGAGGGGAGGGGCGGCTACACCTTC.

The chain carries TRBV6-6 and TRBJ1-3; D possibly corresponds to TRBD1 (5 bases). V was trimmed by 2 bases and J by 2 bases, leaving 10 bases between them. The V gene's germline CDR1 is MNHNY and CDR2 SVGAGI (reference sequence). CDR3 length: 15 amino acids. The CDR3 loop reads CASSYEQAPGNTIYF. Here the CDR3 DNA reads TGTGCCAGCAGTTACGAACAGGCCCCTGGAAACACCATATATTTT.

The gene calls are TRBV7-2 and TRBJ1-2, with D perhaps matching TRBD1 (6 bases). Trimming cost V 3 bases and J 4 bases, with 15 bases left between them. CDR3 size: 15 residues. Germline V gene sequence: CDR1 SGHTA, CDR2 FQGNSA. The chain's CDR3 is CASSFSGGASYGYTF. The CDR3, as DNA: TGTGCCAGCAGCTTTTCGGGGGGCGCTTCCTATGGCTACACCTTC.

J is TRBJ2-3 and V is TRBV11-2, with 10 nucleotides matching TRBD2. The V segment lost 3 bases and the J segment 6 bases; nucleotides outside the gene matches: 3. The CDR3 loop spans 14 amino acids. Germline V gives CDR1 SGHAT, CDR2 FQNNGV. CDR3 nucleotides: TGTGCCAGCAGCTTGCTAGCGGGAGTTGATACGCAGTATTTT. Residues: CASSLLAGVDTQYF. Full variable domain (remainder filled in from reference TRBV11-2 and TRBJ2-3): EAGVAQSPRYKIIEKRQSVAFWCNPISGHATLYWYQQILGQGPKLLIQFQNNGVVDDSQLPKDRFSAERLKGVDSTLKIQPAKLEDSAVYLCASSLLAGVDTQYFGPGTRLTVL.

The chain links TRBV29-1 to TRBJ2-3; D call uncertain. CDR1 is SQVTM, CDR2 ANQGSEA, per germline. The CDR3 contains 13 residues. The V and J ends lost 4 bases and 0 bases respectively, with 8 bases between them. The CDR3 DNA sequence: TGCAGCGTTGTTTCGGGTAGCACAGATACGCAGTATTTT. This translates into CSVVSGSTDTQYF.

V is TRBV7-8 and J is TRBJ1-5, with unresolved D. The CDR3 contains 15 residues. Trimming removed 1 base from V and 4 bases from J, with 11 bases in between. CDR1 and CDR2 (germline): SGHVS, FQNEAQ. As DNA, the CDR3 is TGTGCCAGCAGCTTAGAGGTTCAGTTTAATCAGCCCCAGCATTTT. Its protein product is CASSLEVQFNQPQHF.

The chain employs TRBV4-1 and TRBJ1-4; TRBD1 matches at 10 bases. This CDR3 contains 16 residues. Germline V gene data show CDR1 as MGHRA and CDR2 as YSYEKL. V trimming: 0 bases; J trimming: 7 bases; junction bases outside the gene matches: 5. The CDR3 loop reads CASSQDEGTGAEKLFF. Written as DNA, the CDR3 is TGCGCCAGCAGCCAAGATGAAGGGACAGGGGCTGAAAAACTGTTTTTT.

The CDR3 reads CAHSAGGRTGELFF. DNA for the CDR3: TGTGCTCATTCGGCGGGAGGGCGCACCGGGGAGCTGTTTTTT. The rearrangement joins TRBV7-7 to TRBJ2-2; 9 nucleotides align to TRBD2. Per the germline V gene, CDR1 is SSHAT and CDR2 is FNYEAQ (reference sequence). The CDR3 is 14 amino acids.

The V gene is TRBV11-2, the J gene TRBJ2-2, with a tentative D call TRBD1 (6 bases). This CDR3 is 15 amino acids long. The germline V gene has CDR1 SGHAT and CDR2 FQNNGV. V lost 10 bases and J 0 bases, leaving 15 bases between the germline ends. This CDR3 is CATGAGGANTGELFF. Written as DNA, the CDR3 is TGTGCCACCGGGGCTGGGGGCGCGAACACCGGGGAGCTGTTTTTT.

The chain recombines TRBV19 with TRBJ1-1; D gene uncertain. The CDR3 extends over 14 amino acids. V dropped 6 bases and J dropped 6 bases, with 17 bases sitting between them. Germline CDR1 is LNHDA and CDR2 is SQIVND (reference sequence). In nucleotides, the CDR3 is TGTGCCAGTAGCGACCTGCTTGACACGGCTGAAGCTTTCTTT. It yields the protein CASSDLLDTAEAFF.

V usage is TRBV19 and J usage is TRBJ2-1; 8 bases are a match to TRBD2. V lost 7 bases and J lost 9; bases outside the gene matches: 14. Germline V lookup: CDR1 LNHDA, CDR2 SQIVND (reference sequence). The length of the CDR3 is 15 residues. CDR3 sequence reads: CASTVTAGGIGEQFF. CDR3 sequence (DNA): TGTGCCAGTACCGTGACGGCGGGAGGCATCGGTGAGCAGTTCTTC.

This chain connects TRBV2 to TRBJ1-5, with a weak D call TRBD1 (5 bases). Germline CDR1 reads SNHLY; CDR2 reads FYNNEI. V was cut by 7 bases and J by 4 bases, with 17 bases left in between. The CDR3 consists of 15 residues. CDR3 protein: CASTQTVRGNQPQHF. The CDR3 region has the DNA TGTGCCAGCACTCAGACAGTCCGGGGGAATCAGCCCCAGCATTTT.